The next 6 T cell receptor beta chains were all read from a single sample in a study of cytomegalovirus exposure and HLA in healthy donors. 60 Vbeta and 13 Jbeta primers were used in PCR. TCRdb keeps only in-frame clones here, not all; method: immunoSEQ multiplex PCR. The data show 130,000 or so clones, 70% to 85% seen once. The specimen was PBMCs. The receptors stem from a woman between 18 and 29 years old in good health and CMV-seropositive.

The chain employs TRBV30 and TRBJ2-1; the match to TRBD2 covers 10 bases. CDR3 length equals 18 residues. Germline V lookup: CDR1 GTSNPN, CDR2 SVGIG (reference sequence). Germline trimming cut 2 bases from V and 7 bases from J; bases unmatched to any gene: 17. Here the CDR3 DNA reads TGTGCCTGGAGTCGGCTAGCGGGGGACCCGTGGAAATCTAATGAGCAGTTCTTC. Its protein is CAWSRLAGDPWKSNEQFF.

This clone was counted a single time. V usage is TRBV27 and J usage is TRBJ1-5; maybe TRBD1 (5 bases). V was trimmed by 10 bases and J by 7 bases, leaving 14 bases between them. The CDR3 has 12 amino acids. In germline, CDR1 is MNHEY, CDR2 SMNVEV (reference sequence). CDR3: CAISGSGQPQHF. CDR3 DNA sequence: TGTGCCATCTCAGGGTCTGGGCAGCCCCAGCATTTT.

The chain recombines TRBV7-6 with TRBJ2-7; possibly TRBD1 for D (7 bases). The CDR3 loop spans 16 amino acids. V lost 5 bases and J lost 5, with 22 bases in between. Germline lookup yields CDR1 SGHVS and CDR2 FNYEAQ. The CDR3 region is CASSGGIGSTGNEQYF. DNA of the CDR3: TGTGCCAGCAGCGGGGGGATCGGTTCGACAGGGAACGAGCAGTACTTC.

The chain links TRBV5-1 to TRBJ2-1; 9 bases match TRBD2. The germline gives CDR1 SGHRS, CDR2 YFSETQ. The CDR3 totals 16 residues. Trimming removed 0 bases from V and 4 bases from J; junction bases left unmatched: 5. The CDR3: CASSLDRSGGYNEQFF. CDR3 coding DNA: TGCGCCAGCAGCTTGGATCGTAGCGGGGGATACAATGAGCAGTTCTTC.

The chain recombines TRBV28 with TRBJ1-2; a weak D match, TRBD1 (6 bases). Germline values: CDR1 MDHEN, CDR2 SYDVKM. The CDR3 extends over 13 amino acids. V was cut by 5 bases and J by 8 bases, with 15 bases left in between. CDR3 amino acids: CASSPQGIGGYTF. DNA of the CDR3: TGTGCCAGCAGTCCACAGGGAATCGGAGGCTACACCTTC.

This rearrangement joins TRBV25-1 to TRBJ2-1, with a possible D match to TRBD2 (6 bases). The V gene's germline CDR1 is MGHDK and CDR2 SYGVNS. The CDR3 runs to 13 residues. The V and J ends lost 6 bases and 4 bases respectively, with 10 bases between them. The CDR3 sequence: CASSGTQYNEQFF. The CDR3 DNA reads as TGTGCCAGCAGCGGGACTCAGTACAATGAGCAGTTCTTC.